Below are 31 T cell receptor beta chains sequenced from a single sample in a study of T cells in Graves' hyperthyroidism and ophthalmopathy. The source material, RNA transcripts, was used to amplify TCR beta CDR3 regions. In the first-round RT-PCR of the TCR CDR3, the HTBI primer set was used. TCRdb re-derived calls from the multiplex PCR reads in MiXCR, one entry per CDR3 protein. The sample carries 730,000 or so distinct CDR3 sequences, roughly a sixth recorded once. The sequenced material came from blood. These receptors were obtained from a woman in her fifties or sixties with Graves' hyperthyroidism that later progressed to Graves' ophthalmopathy.

The J gene is TRBJ2-1, the V gene TRBV11-2, with D possibly being TRBD2 (5 bases). Trimming removed 7 bases at V and 7 bases at J, with 14 bases between. This CDR3 is 13 amino acids long. CDR1 and CDR2 (germline): SGHAT, FQNNGV. The CDR3 reads CASTTYIANEQFF. For the CDR3, the DNA is TGTGCCAGCACTACTTACATAGCGAATGAGCAGTTCTTC.

This clonotype was picked up many times. This chain links TRBV7-2 with TRBJ1-2, with 8 bases that match TRBD1. This CDR3 has 15 residues. CDR1 and CDR2 (germline): SGHTA, FQGNSA. The V gene end was trimmed by 5 bases and the J gene end by 4 bases; junction bases not matched to a gene: 9. CDR3 amino acids: CASSKQTGVTYGYTF. Here the CDR3 DNA reads TGTGCCAGCAGCAAACAGACAGGGGTTACCTATGGCTACACCTTC.

This clonotype was seen only a few times. V is TRBV6-1 and J is TRBJ2-1; TRBD2 is a possible D gene (7 bases). Germline-derived CDR1 and CDR2 are MNHNS and SASEGT. V lost 7 bases, J lost 1 base, and 14 bases lay in between. The length of the CDR3 is 15 residues. CDR3 DNA sequence: TGTGCCAGCACTCAAAGGGGGGGGTCCTACAATGAGCAGTTCTTC. Its translation is CASTQRGGSYNEQFF.

The rearrangement uses TRBV5-1 and TRBJ1-1; 10 positions agree with TRBD1. V gave up 5 bases and J gave up 4 bases; unmatched junction bases: 5. From germline, CDR1 is SGHRS and CDR2 YFSETQ. The CDR3 runs to 14 residues. The CDR3 nucleotides read TGCGCCAGCAGACTGACAGGGGGCGCCACTGAAGCTTTCTTT. Amino acids: CASRLTGGATEAFF.

CDR3 residues: CSFLTSGGYQETQYF. CDR3 bases: TGCAGTTTCTTGACTAGCGGGGGGTACCAAGAGACCCAGTACTTC. The rearrangement links TRBV20-1 to TRBJ2-5, with 13 bases that match TRBD2. The trim removed 8 bases at V and 0 bases at J, leaving 6 bases unmatched. This CDR3 is 15 amino acids long. CDR1 DFQATT and CDR2 SNEGSKA come from the germline V gene (reference sequence).

The CDR3 reads CASSRQGASNQPQHF. The CDR3 region has the DNA TGTGCCAGCAGCAGACAGGGGGCTAGCAATCAGCCCCAGCATTTT. This chain joins TRBV7-9 and TRBJ1-5; 10 bases are a match to TRBD1. Germline V gene sequence: CDR1 SEHNR, CDR2 FQNEAQ (reference sequence). V lost 5 bases, J lost 0 bases, and 1 base stayed unmatched. This CDR3 is built from 15 residues.

The rearrangement joins TRBV20-1 to TRBJ2-5, with 8 positions matching TRBD1. In germline, CDR1 is DFQATT, CDR2 SNEGSKA (reference sequence). V lost 6 bases and J lost 2; bases outside the gene matches: 8. CDR3 length: 14 residues. The CDR3 bases are TGCAGTGCCCTCCCAGGACAGGGTCAAGAGACCCAGTACTTC. This encodes CSALPGQGQETQYF.

This clonotype was seen only a few times. The chain couples TRBV12-3 or TRBV12-4 to TRBJ1-5; 7 bases fit TRBD1. The V segment lost 6 bases and the J segment 7 bases; nucleotides outside the gene matches: 12. The CDR3 sequence is 15 residues long. The CDR3 here is CASSPGQRNGQPQHF. DNA for the CDR3: TGTGCCAGCAGCCCGGGACAGAGGAACGGCCAGCCCCAGCATTTT.

This clonotype was seen a few times. This chain joins TRBV5-6 and TRBJ1-2; perhaps TRBD1 as D (5 bases). Trimming shortened V by 0 bases and J by 6 bases, and 12 bases separated the two germline ends. This CDR3 is built from 14 residues. The germline gives CDR1 SGHDT, CDR2 YYEEEE. The CDR3: CASSLVSGADGYTF. The DNA for the CDR3 is TGTGCCAGCAGCTTGGTTAGCGGGGCCGATGGCTACACCTTC.

This clonotype was detected a few times. This chain connects TRBV27 to TRBJ2-7; D not resolved. The germline V gene has CDR1 MNHEY and CDR2 SMNVEV (reference sequence). CDR3 length equals 14 residues. Between the trimmed V and J ends, which lost 5 bases and 4 bases, there was a span of 15 bases. CDR3 in amino acids: CASSPFSQEYEQYF. CDR3 nucleotide sequence: TGTGCCAGCAGTCCTTTTAGCCAAGAGTACGAGCAGTACTTC.

This clonotype was detected only a few times. The chain has TRBV6-1 and TRBJ1-2; D gene unclear. The germline V gene encodes CDR1 MNHNS and CDR2 SASEGT. Deletions cut 6 bases from V and 3 bases from J, with 11 bases between. CDR3 length: 13 amino acids. CDR3: CASSDTNHYGYTF. As DNA, the CDR3 is TGTGCCAGCAGCGATACCAACCACTATGGCTACACCTTC.

This clonotype was found a few times. The chain carries TRBV7-9 and TRBJ1-6; D might be TRBD1 (5 bases). Per germline, CDR1 SEHNR and CDR2 FQNEAQ (reference sequence). V lost 3 bases to trimming and J lost 5 bases, with 11 bases between them. The CDR3 contains 15 residues. CDR3 sequence: CASSFRDGNNSPLHF. CDR3 nucleotides: TGTGCCAGCAGCTTCCGGGACGGCAATAATTCACCCCTCCACTTT.

V is TRBV7-2 and J is TRBJ2-3, with a possible D match to TRBD2 (6 bases). Germline CDR1 reads SGHTA; CDR2 reads FQGNSA. V was shortened by 0 bases and J by 3 bases, with 7 bases between the two germline ends. The CDR3 has 14 amino acids. CDR3 sequence (DNA): TGTGCCAGCAGCTTAGCGCGGGATACAGATACGCAGTATTTT. It yields the protein CASSLARDTDTQYF. Looking up the rest from reference TRBV7-2 and TRBJ2-3 gives the full variable domain: GAGVSQSPSNKVTEKGKDVELRCDPISGHTALYWYRQSLGQGLEFLIYFQGNSAPDKSGLPSDRFSAERTGGSVSTLTIQRTQQEDSAVYLCASSLARDTDTQYFGPGTRLTVL.

CDR3 in amino acids: CASRTGGYQPQHF. The CDR3 nucleotides are TGTGCCAGCAGAACAGGGGGCTACCAGCCCCAGCATTTT. The V call is TRBV6-2 or TRBV6-3, the J call TRBJ1-5; 9 bases fit TRBD1. V shed 6 bases, J shed 7 bases, and the junction held 4 bases outside the gene matches. The V gene's germline CDR1 is MNHEY and CDR2 SVGEGT. This CDR3 has 13 residues.

This clonotype showed up just a few times. The J gene is TRBJ2-7, the V gene TRBV29-1; 9 nucleotides agree with TRBD1. J gave up 5 bases and V 6 bases, and 8 bases lay outside the gene matches. Germline V CDR1 and CDR2: SQVTM, ANQGSEA. The CDR3 loop spans 13 amino acids. Here the CDR3 DNA reads TGCAGCGTCCGGGACAGGGCAGGGGACGAGCAGTACTTC. It codes for CSVRDRAGDEQYF.

In its sample, this clonotype was seen once. The chain is built from TRBV29-1 and TRBJ1-2; 7 bases are a match to TRBD1. Trimming cost V 0 bases and J 8 bases; bases outside gene matches: 9. The CDR3 length is 14 residues. CDR1 is SQVTM and CDR2 is ANQGSEA in the germline V gene. CDR3 DNA: TGCAGCGTTGAAGACCTTCGCAGGGGGGACGGCTACACCTTC. It codes for CSVEDLRRGDGYTF. Based on the CDR3 plus reference TRBV29-1 and TRBJ1-2, the full variable domain is SAVISQKPSRDICQRGTSLTIQCQVDSQVTMMFWYRQQPGQSLTLIATANQGSEATYESGFVIDKFPISRPNLTFSTLTVSNMSPEDSSIYLCSVEDLRRGDGYTFGSGTRLTVV.

At least ten counts were recorded for this clonotype. V is TRBV12-3 or TRBV12-4 and J is TRBJ2-1; 10 bases line up with TRBD1. Losses at the gene ends were 4 bases for V and 7 bases for J; bases not matched to a gene: 19. This CDR3 comprises 19 residues. The CDR3 is CASSSQGGVSGTGVNEQFF. CDR3 sequence (DNA): TGTGCCAGCAGTTCCCAAGGGGGTGTTTCCGGGACAGGGGTAAATGAGCAGTTCTTC.

This clonotype was recorded many times. The V gene is TRBV29-1, the J gene TRBJ1-5; 9 bases match TRBD1. Germline CDR1 reads SQVTM; CDR2 reads ANQGSEA. This CDR3 contains 17 residues. V lost 3 bases, J lost 1 base, and 10 bases stayed unmatched. CDR3 sequence reads: CSVEYRGQVKSNQPQHF. The CDR3 DNA reads TGCAGCGTTGAGTACAGGGGGCAGGTTAAAAGCAATCAGCCCCAGCATTTT.

This clonotype was found many times. The chain uses TRBV20-1 and TRBJ1-1, with D maybe TRBD1 (6 bases). V gave up 1 base and J gave up 5 bases, with 14 bases separating them. This CDR3 is 14 amino acids long. Germline V lookup: CDR1 DFQATT, CDR2 SNEGSKA (reference sequence). CDR3 in amino acids: CSARGTGLGTEAFF. DNA of the CDR3: TGCAGTGCTAGAGGTACAGGGCTAGGAACTGAAGCTTTCTTT.

This clonotype was seen repeatedly, ten times or more. The J gene is TRBJ1-3, the V gene TRBV20-1; D is unclear. Trimming cost V 5 bases and J 0 bases, with 11 bases left between them. The CDR3 spans 14 residues. Looked up from germline, CDR1 is DFQATT and CDR2 is SNEGSKA (reference sequence). CDR3 sequence reads: CSAPDRSSGNTIYF. The CDR3 coding sequence is TGCAGTGCTCCCGACCGGAGCTCTGGAAACACCATATATTTT.

The gene calls are TRBV29-1 and TRBJ2-1; a weak D match, TRBD1 (6 bases). V shed 5 bases and J shed 0 bases, with 11 bases lying between them. The CDR3 runs to 14 residues. Germline V gene data show CDR1 as SQVTM and CDR2 as ANQGSEA. CDR3 residues: CSVITGSSYNEQFF. As DNA, the CDR3 is TGCAGCGTTATTACAGGGAGCTCCTACAATGAGCAGTTCTTC.

This clonotype was seen a handful of times. The CDR3 loop reads CASSYTDRGYGYTF. The CDR3 region has the DNA TGTGCCAGCAGTTACACAGACAGGGGCTATGGCTACACCTTC. The chain recombines TRBV6-5 with TRBJ1-2, with TRBD1 matching over 8 bases. The germline CDR1 and CDR2 sequences are MNHEY and SVGAGI. J gave up 4 bases and V 2 bases, and 3 bases lay outside the gene matches. CDR3 length equals 14 residues.

The chain combines TRBV6-2 or TRBV6-3 with TRBJ2-2; a weak D match, TRBD2 (7 bases). The CDR3 runs 20 residues. Between the trimmed V and J ends, which lost 2 bases and 0 bases, there was a span of 22 bases. The germline CDR1 and CDR2 sequences are MNHEY and SVGEGT. The CDR3 spells CASSYPNPGGGRANTGELFF. CDR3 nucleotides: TGTGCCAGCAGTTACCCAAACCCGGGCGGGGGCCGCGCGAACACCGGGGAGCTGTTTTTT.

This clonotype came up a few times. This chain uses TRBV5-1 with TRBJ1-6; maybe TRBD1 (6 bases). With 0 bases removed from V and 9 bases from J, the gap between germline ends came to 19 bases. The CDR3 loop spans 17 amino acids. Per germline, CDR1 SGHRS and CDR2 YFSETQ. CDR3 residues: CASSLGAQGPVGSPLHF. The CDR3 DNA sequence: TGCGCCAGCAGCTTGGGGGCGCAGGGGCCCGTCGGTTCACCCCTCCACTTT.

This clonotype was seen at least ten times. The chain links TRBV11-2 to TRBJ2-3; D call uncertain. Deletions cut 4 bases from V and 6 bases from J, with 17 bases between. This CDR3 contains 15 residues. The germline CDR1 and CDR2 sequences are SGHAT and FQNNGV. The CDR3 loop reads CASSSPGVGPDTQYF. DNA of the CDR3: TGTGCCAGCAGCTCGCCTGGCGTAGGGCCGGATACGCAGTATTTT.

The chain has TRBV20-1 and TRBJ2-1; 7 nucleotides agree with TRBD2. In germline, CDR1 is DFQATT, CDR2 SNEGSKA (reference sequence). CDR3 length equals 14 residues. Losses at the gene ends were 3 bases for V and 7 bases for J; bases not matched to a gene: 9. CDR3 loop: CSASSAGMGNEQFF. In DNA form, the CDR3 reads TGCAGTGCTAGCTCAGCGGGGATGGGGAATGAGCAGTTCTTC.

This clonotype was seen many times. The rearrangement uses TRBV11-2 and TRBJ1-6, with a possible D match to TRBD1 (6 bases). The V gene's germline CDR1 is SGHAT and CDR2 FQNNGV. V was clipped by 3 bases and J by 7 bases, with 16 bases between them. This CDR3 has 16 residues. The CDR3 loop is CASSLRGGQENSPLHF. In nucleotides, the CDR3 is TGTGCCAGCAGCTTGAGGGGGGGCCAAGAAAATTCACCCCTCCACTTT.

The gene calls are TRBV6-1 and TRBJ1-4; D might be TRBD1 (5 bases). The V end was cut by 5 bases, the J end by 7 bases, with 11 bases between. There are 13 residues in the CDR3. Germline lookup yields CDR1 MNHNS and CDR2 SASEGT. CDR3 sequence reads: CASSSGGSEKLFF. CDR3 sequence (DNA): TGTGCCAGCAGTTCGGGGGGGAGTGAAAAACTGTTTTTT.

This clonotype was counted at least ten times. The V call is TRBV20-1, the J call TRBJ2-3; 9 nucleotides agree with TRBD2. The ends lost 5 bases at V and 5 bases at J; junction bases unmatched: 11. CDR3 size: 15 residues. Germline lookup yields CDR1 DFQATT and CDR2 SNEGSKA (reference sequence). For the CDR3, the DNA is TGCAGTGCTTTAGGGCGGGGGGGCCTTATAGATACGCAGTATTTT. The encoded protein is CSALGRGGLIDTQYF.

This clonotype was seen ten or more times. The gene calls are TRBV6-1 and TRBJ2-1, with 12 bases aligning to TRBD2. The germline gives CDR1 MNHNS, CDR2 SASEGT. With 6 bases clipped from V and 7 bases from J, the junction kept 4 bases outside the gene matches. The CDR3 has 14 residues. The CDR3, as DNA: TGTGCCAGCAGCCCTAGCGGGGGGGGGAATGAGCAGTTCTTC. The encoded protein is CASSPSGGGNEQFF.

The rearrangement joins TRBV12-5 to TRBJ2-1; TRBD2 might be the D (5 bases). The length of the CDR3 is 14 residues. V gave up 6 bases and J gave up 4 bases, with 13 bases separating them. The V gene's germline CDR1 is LGHNT and CDR2 FRNRAP. CDR3 coding DNA: TGTGCTAGTGGCCGCACTGGAGGTTACAATGAGCAGTTCTTC. Translated, it gives CASGRTGGYNEQFF.